The entry that follows covers one T cell receptor beta chain sequence. The antigen is undetermined. These data originate in a study of cytomegalovirus exposure and HLA in healthy donors. Study-wide background: Both the 120 validation repertoires and the 550 to 750 first-cohort repertoires used the same platform, as reported by a later analysis. Study-level points and caveats: Rare TCR sequences dominated, though some public TCRs recurred in many donors.

TCRdb's table, derived via immunoSEQ multiplex PCR, lists solely in-frame clones and lacks some. The sample has about 130,000 clones, 85% to 90% seen once; the top ten hold about 1%. After removal of 6 bases from V and 8 bases from J, the junction contained 18 bases not matched to a gene. Germline CDR1 is GTSNPN and CDR2 is SVGIG (reference sequence). This CDR3 is built from 16 residues. The receptor comes from a woman aged 18-29 years in good health and CMV-seronegative. The specimen was PBMCs. The rearrangement uses TRBV30 and TRBJ1-4; 7 bases map to TRBD1. CDR3 nucleotides: TGTGCCTGCCACTCTCCCCCGAGACAGGGAAACGAAAAACTGTTTTTT. This sequence encodes CACHSPPRQGNEKLFF.